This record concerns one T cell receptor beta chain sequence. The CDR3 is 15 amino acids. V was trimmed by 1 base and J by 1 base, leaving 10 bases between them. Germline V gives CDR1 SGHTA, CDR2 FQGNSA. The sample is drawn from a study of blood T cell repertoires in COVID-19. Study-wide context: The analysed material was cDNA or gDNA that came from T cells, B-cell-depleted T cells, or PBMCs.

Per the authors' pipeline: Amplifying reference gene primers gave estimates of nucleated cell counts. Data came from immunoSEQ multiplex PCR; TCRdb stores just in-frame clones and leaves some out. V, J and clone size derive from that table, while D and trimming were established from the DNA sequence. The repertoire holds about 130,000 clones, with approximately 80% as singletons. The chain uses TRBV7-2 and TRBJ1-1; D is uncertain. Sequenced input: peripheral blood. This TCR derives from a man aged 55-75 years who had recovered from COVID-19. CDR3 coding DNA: TGTGCCAGCAGCTTAGATCGGGAGACGAACACTGAAGCTTTCTTT. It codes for CASSLDRETNTEAFF.